This TCR beta chain came from a study of PD-L1 blockade in urothelial cancer. Study at large: In the patient group, about 85% of the roughly 30 were males with bladder-origin urothelial cancer.

Trimming cost V 5 bases and J 9 bases, with 14 bases left between them. The CDR3 is 13 residues long. The germline gives CDR1 GTSNPN, CDR2 SVGIG (reference sequence). Sequenced by immunoSEQ multiplex PCR; TCRdb stores in-frame clones only, minus some. In the table there are 72,000 or so clones, around nine tenths of which are singletons. The time point is: peripheral blood 6 weeks after treatment start. This TCR was sampled from a man aged 60 to 69 with urothelial cancer. The sequencing here drew on PBMCs, taken around atezolizumab (anti-PD-L1) treatment. The rearrangement joins TRBV30 to TRBJ1-6, with a possible D match to TRBD1 (6 bases). CDR3 protein: CAWGGSRISPLHF. CDR3 DNA sequence: TGTGCCTGGGGGGGCTCCCGTATTTCACCCCTCCACTTT.